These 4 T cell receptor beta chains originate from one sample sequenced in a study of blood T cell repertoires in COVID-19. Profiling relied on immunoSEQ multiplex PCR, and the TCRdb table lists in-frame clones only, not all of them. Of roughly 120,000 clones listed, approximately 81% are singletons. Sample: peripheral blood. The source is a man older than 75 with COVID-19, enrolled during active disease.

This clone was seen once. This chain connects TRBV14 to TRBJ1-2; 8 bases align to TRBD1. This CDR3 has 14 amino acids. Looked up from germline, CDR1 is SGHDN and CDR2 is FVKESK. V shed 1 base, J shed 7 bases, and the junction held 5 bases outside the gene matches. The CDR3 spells CASSQGGQGAGYTF. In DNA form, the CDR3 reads TGTGCCAGCAGCCAAGGAGGACAGGGAGCTGGCTACACCTTC.

Here the CDR3 reads CASSFTGQPQHF. The CDR3 DNA is TGTGCCAGCAGCTTCACAGGACAGCCCCAGCATTTT. This sequence joins TRBV13 and TRBJ1-5, with D possibly being TRBD1 (5 bases). Trimming took 3 bases from V and 7 from J, leaving 7 bases between them. This CDR3 is built from 12 residues. CDR1 and CDR2 (germline): PRHDT, FYEKMQ (reference sequence).

The CDR3 sequence is CATSGSGRSPLDEQFF. The CDR3 coding sequence is TGTGCCACCAGCGGGAGCGGGAGGTCACCATTGGATGAGCAGTTCTTC. This chain uses TRBV15 with TRBJ2-1; 9 bases are shared with TRBD2. Per germline, CDR1 LNHNV and CDR2 YYDKDF (reference sequence). V shed 5 bases, J shed 8 bases, and the junction held 13 bases outside the gene matches. This CDR3 has 16 residues.

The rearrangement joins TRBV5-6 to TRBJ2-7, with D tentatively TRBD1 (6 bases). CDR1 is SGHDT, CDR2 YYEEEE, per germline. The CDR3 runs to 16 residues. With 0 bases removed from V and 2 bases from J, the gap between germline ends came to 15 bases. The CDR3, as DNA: TGTGCCAGCAGCTTGGGGGGGCAGCCTAGGCCCTACGAGCAGTACTTC. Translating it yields CASSLGGQPRPYEQYF.